These T cell receptor beta chains were read from a single sample in a study of shared clonotypes between healthy human individuals. Here immunoSEQ multiplex PCR was the method, and the copy in TCRdb shows in-frame clones only, minus some. The sample includes 2 million to 2.5 million clones, more than 90% of them seen just once. Sequenced material: naive CD4+ T cells sorted from blood. These TCRs come from a man aged 18 to 30 in good health. Both conserved end residues are part of each CDR3. Fields, in order: CDR3 DNA, CDR3 protein, V gene, clone size, J gene, D gene. A D gene is named only where the DNA matches it firmly. The size entry is marked missing in some rows and otherwise reads once, few, many or a size class.

cdr3_nt: TGCGCCAGCAGTGAGTCGGGAGCGGGAGAGCGCGAGCAGTACTTC
cdr3_aa: CASSESGAGEREQYF
v_call: TRBV10-1
clone_size: -
j_call: TRBJ2-7
d_call: TRBD2

cdr3_nt: TGTGCCAGCAACCGGGACTCCTACGAGCAGTACTTC
cdr3_aa: CASNRDSYEQYF
v_call: TRBV2
clone_size: -
j_call: TRBJ2-7
d_call: -

cdr3_nt: TGCAGTGCTGGCCCGGGGTCTGAGCAGTTCTTC
cdr3_aa: CSAGPGSEQFF
v_call: TRBV20-1
clone_size: -
j_call: TRBJ2-1
d_call: -

cdr3_nt: TGTGCCAGCACAAAGGAGGGGGCCCACACTGAAGCTTTCTTT
cdr3_aa: CASTKEGAHTEAFF
v_call: TRBV5-4
clone_size: -
j_call: TRBJ1-1
d_call: TRBD1

cdr3_nt: TGTGCCAGCAGCTCCCCTAGGGGGAGTAGAGGCTACACCTTC
cdr3_aa: CASSSPRGSRGYTF
v_call: TRBV11-2
clone_size: once
j_call: TRBJ1-2
d_call: -

cdr3_nt: TGTGCCACCAGCCGGGAGGGCGGGGTAGCGGGAGGAGAGACCCAGTACTTC
cdr3_aa: CATSREGGVAGGETQYF
v_call: TRBV7-2
clone_size: -
j_call: TRBJ2-5
d_call: TRBD2

cdr3_nt: TGTGCCAGCAGGAGTCACGGGGGCCCAATCACAGATACGCAGTATTTT
cdr3_aa: CASRSHGGPITDTQYF
v_call: TRBV2
clone_size: -
j_call: TRBJ2-3
d_call: -

cdr3_nt: TGTGCCAGCAGTCCGGGACTCGCACTATTTGATACGCAGTATTTT
cdr3_aa: CASSPGLALFDTQYF
v_call: TRBV5-4
clone_size: -
j_call: TRBJ2-3
d_call: -

cdr3_nt: TGCGCCAGCAGCCCGACGCCGGGACAGGGGGCTTGGTATGGCTACACCTTC
cdr3_aa: CASSPTPGQGAWYGYTF
v_call: TRBV4-3
clone_size: -
j_call: TRBJ1-2
d_call: TRBD1

cdr3_nt: TGTGCCAGCAGCAAGGACAGGGGAGTCCGAGAGACCCAGTACTTC
cdr3_aa: CASSKDRGVRETQYF
v_call: TRBV7-2
clone_size: -
j_call: TRBJ2-5
d_call: TRBD1

cdr3_nt: TGTGCCAGCAGCTTCCCCGGGACCTACGAGCAGTACTTC
cdr3_aa: CASSFPGTYEQYF
v_call: TRBV6-5
clone_size: -
j_call: TRBJ2-7
d_call: -

cdr3_nt: TGTGCCAGCAGTTTATGGCCCGCTTCTAGCGGGGGCTACGAGCAGTACTTC
cdr3_aa: CASSLWPASSGGYEQYF
v_call: TRBV27
clone_size: -
j_call: TRBJ2-7
d_call: TRBD2

cdr3_nt: TGTGCCACCAGCAGAGAGGGCAGGAGTGGAGATACGCAGTATTTT
cdr3_aa: CATSREGRSGDTQYF
v_call: TRBV15
clone_size: -
j_call: TRBJ2-3
d_call: -

cdr3_nt: TGTGCCAGCAGTGAATTTAAACTACCAAGTCCGCAGTACTTC
cdr3_aa: CASSEFKLPSPQYF
v_call: TRBV25-1
clone_size: -
j_call: TRBJ2-7
d_call: -

cdr3_nt: TGCGCCAGCAGCCAAGATCTCTTACCCGACCACACAGATACGCAGTATTTT
cdr3_aa: CASSQDLLPDHTDTQYF
v_call: TRBV4-1
clone_size: -
j_call: TRBJ2-3
d_call: -

cdr3_nt: TGCGCCAGCAGCTCAACCGGACAGGCTAATAATTCACCCCTCCACTTT
cdr3_aa: CASSSTGQANNSPLHF
v_call: TRBV4-1
clone_size: -
j_call: TRBJ1-6
d_call: TRBD1

cdr3_nt: TGTGCCACCAAGGTGGTTTTGGGCAATCAGCCCCAGCATTTT
cdr3_aa: CATKVVLGNQPQHF
v_call: TRBV28
clone_size: -
j_call: TRBJ1-5
d_call: -

cdr3_nt: TGTGCCAGCGCCCTACAGGGGGGTGTTGACATTCAGTACTTC
cdr3_aa: CASALQGGVDIQYF
v_call: TRBV6-1
clone_size: -
j_call: TRBJ2-4
d_call: TRBD1

cdr3_nt: TGTGCCAGCAGCCTCGGACAGGCCAACTTAATGAACACTGAAGCTTTCTTT
cdr3_aa: CASSLGQANLMNTEAFF
v_call: TRBV5-4
clone_size: -
j_call: TRBJ1-1
d_call: TRBD1

cdr3_nt: TGCGCCAGCAGAAACACGAGGGTGGCTGAAGCTTTCTTT
cdr3_aa: CASRNTRVAEAFF
v_call: TRBV10-2
clone_size: -
j_call: TRBJ1-1
d_call: -

cdr3_nt: TGTGCCAGCAGCTTAGGAGGAGGGCCCCAAGAGACCCAGTACTTC
cdr3_aa: CASSLGGGPQETQYF
v_call: TRBV7-6
clone_size: -
j_call: TRBJ2-5
d_call: -

cdr3_nt: TGCGCCAGCAGAATGGAGAACAATCAGCCCCAGCATTTT
cdr3_aa: CASRMENNQPQHF
v_call: TRBV5-1
clone_size: -
j_call: TRBJ1-5
d_call: -

cdr3_nt: TGTGCCAGCTCACCCCTACCCGTCGGGAACGCTAACTATGGCTACACCTTC
cdr3_aa: CASSPLPVGNANYGYTF
v_call: TRBV18
clone_size: -
j_call: TRBJ1-2
d_call: -

cdr3_nt: TGCACCAGCACTCAGGACGGGTCCTACGAGCAGTACTTC
cdr3_aa: CTSTQDGSYEQYF
v_call: TRBV1
clone_size: -
j_call: TRBJ2-7
d_call: -

cdr3_nt: TGTGCCAGCTCACCCGGGGCGGGAGTGGTAAGTGAGCAGTTCTTC
cdr3_aa: CASSPGAGVVSEQFF
v_call: TRBV18
clone_size: -
j_call: TRBJ2-1
d_call: TRBD2

cdr3_nt: TGTGCCATCAGTGATCGACTGGCCATGAACACTGAAGCTTTCTTT
cdr3_aa: CAISDRLAMNTEAFF
v_call: TRBV10-3
clone_size: -
j_call: TRBJ1-1
d_call: -

cdr3_nt: TGTGCCAGCTCACCACCAAAGGGCAACTGGGGAGAGACCCAGTACTTC
cdr3_aa: CASSPPKGNWGETQYF
v_call: TRBV18
clone_size: -
j_call: TRBJ2-5
d_call: -

cdr3_nt: TGTGCCAGCAGCGTCGGGACTAGCGGGAGGACCTACGAGCAGTACTTC
cdr3_aa: CASSVGTSGRTYEQYF
v_call: TRBV9
clone_size: -
j_call: TRBJ2-7
d_call: TRBD2